Listed here are 2 T cell receptor beta chains from one sample, sequenced in a study of cytomegalovirus exposure and HLA in healthy donors. Researchers ran the PCR with 60 Vbeta and 13 Jbeta primers. Data came from immunoSEQ multiplex PCR; TCRdb stores just in-frame clones and leaves some out. Its table records more than 100,000 clones. The sequencing sample was made of PBMCs. Every receptor here comes from a man aged 40-55 years in good health and CMV-seronegative.

The chain employs TRBV7-9 and TRBJ2-1; D may be TRBD1 (5 bases). Germline-derived CDR1 and CDR2 are SEHNR and FQNEAQ (reference sequence). Deletions cut 5 bases from V and 4 bases from J, with 12 bases between. The CDR3 length is 14 residues. The CDR3 loop is CASSRAGAYNEQFF. The CDR3 bases are TGTGCCAGCAGCCGCGCTGGGGCATACAATGAGCAGTTCTTC.

The J gene is TRBJ2-7, the V gene TRBV2, with 9 bases that match TRBD1. The CDR3 spans 13 residues. Germline V CDR1 and CDR2: SNHLY, FYNNEI. The ends lost 9 bases at V and 4 bases at J; junction bases unmatched: 7. Written as DNA, the CDR3 is TGTGCCAGTGTACAGGGGGCCGGGTACGAGCAGTACTTC. Its protein product is CASVQGAGYEQYF.